The rows below give T cell receptor beta chains drawn from one sample of a study of cytomegalovirus exposure and HLA in healthy donors. Libraries were prepared by immunoSEQ multiplex PCR; TCRdb keeps only in-frame clonotypes and omits some of them. The sample has some 100,000 clones, 70% to 85% seen once. Material for sequencing was PBMCs. The source of these receptors is a woman under 30 in good health and CMV-seronegative. Both conserved end residues are part of each CDR3. A D gene is named only where the DNA matches it firmly. Clone size is shown for a subset of rows, as once, few, many or a class of expanded clone.

d_call clone_size j_call v_call cdr3_aa cdr3_nt
NA NA TRBJ2-7 TRBV6-5 CSAARSSNYEQYF TGTTCAGCGGCACGGTCATCGAACTACGAGCAGTACTTC
NA NA TRBJ2-5 TRBV11-2 CASSFYLADKTQYF TGTGCCAGCAGCTTTTACCTAGCCGATAAAACCCAGTACTTC
NA NA TRBJ1-1 TRBV30 CAWSDWRTEAFF TGTGCCTGGTCTGACTGGAGGACTGAAGCTTTCTTT
TRBD2 NA TRBJ2-5 TRBV7-6 CASSLAGTSWGQETQYF TGTGCCAGCAGCTTAGCTGGGACTAGCTGGGGCCAAGAGACCCAGTACTTC
NA once TRBJ2-1 TRBV30 CAWSPGRSYNEQFF TGTGCCTGGAGTCCCGGGAGATCCTACAATGAGCAGTTCTTC
NA NA TRBJ2-5 TRBV5-5 CASSPTGWMDETQYF TGTGCCAGCAGCCCAACGGGGTGGATGGATGAGACCCAGTACTTC
TRBD1 NA TRBJ2-3 TRBV5-1 CASSLNPGQSTDTQYF TGCGCCAGCAGCTTGAACCCGGGACAGAGCACAGATACGCAGTATTTT
TRBD1 NA TRBJ1-4 TRBV6-1 CASRTGVEKLFF TGTGCCAGCCGGACAGGGGTTGAAAAACTGTTTTTT
TRBD1 NA TRBJ1-2 TRBV28 CASSPWDRGNGYTF TGTGCCAGCAGTCCCTGGGACAGGGGGAATGGCTACACCTTC
TRBD1 NA TRBJ1-5 TRBV19 CASRTGTGMNQPQHF TGTGCCAGTAGGACCGGGACAGGGATGAATCAGCCCCAGCATTTT
TRBD1 NA TRBJ1-1 TRBV7-8 CASSRHGRQGDTEAFF TGTGCCAGCAGCCGACATGGTCGACAGGGGGACACTGAAGCTTTCTTT
NA NA TRBJ1-6 TRBV7-9 CSSSFRQDSPLHF TGTTCCAGCAGCTTTCGGCAGGATTCACCCCTCCACTTT
TRBD2 once TRBJ2-2 TRBV7-3 CASSLTRLAGVGNTGELFF TGTGCCAGCAGCTTAACTCGGCTAGCGGGAGTCGGCAACACCGGGGAGCTGTTTTTT
TRBD1 once TRBJ2-4 TRBV18 CASSSDRDRRSAAKNIQYF TGTGCCAGCTCATCGGATAGGGACAGAAGGAGCGCGGCCAAAAACATTCAGTACTTC
NA NA TRBJ2-1 TRBV7-6 CASSPITGRNEQFF TGTGCCAGCAGCCCCATTACGGGGAGGAATGAGCAGTTCTTC
NA NA TRBJ2-5 TRBV9 CASSLYEDSSPTQYF TGTGCCAGCAGCCTTTATGAGGACAGCTCCCCGACCCAGTACTTC
TRBD2 once TRBJ2-7 TRBV30 CAWSGGSETYSYEQYF TGTGCCTGGAGTGGCGGGAGCGAGACCTATTCCTACGAGCAGTACTTC
TRBD2 NA TRBJ2-3 TRBV4-3 CASSQDVAGEISGTDTQYF TGCGCCAGCAGCCAAGACGTCGCGGGGGAGATCTCTGGCACAGATACGCAGTATTTT
NA NA TRBJ1-3 TRBV7-9 CASSSPSGDSGNTIYF TGTGCCAGCAGCTCCCCCAGCGGAGACTCTGGAAACACCATATATTTT
TRBD1 NA TRBJ1-5 TRBV28 CASSLLGQGGNQPQHF TGTGCCAGCAGTTTATTAGGACAGGGGGGCAATCAGCCCCAGCATTTT
NA NA TRBJ2-7 TRBV27 CASSFGRGYEQYF TGTGCCAGCAGTTTTGGGCGGGGCTACGAGCAGTACTTC
TRBD2 NA TRBJ2-3 TRBV19 CASSIDLPLAGVLYTQYF TGTGCCAGTAGTATAGATCTCCCACTAGCGGGAGTTCTATATACGCAGTATTTT
NA NA TRBJ2-7 TRBV6-1 CASRSTGKSYEQYF TGTGCCAGCAGAAGCACCGGGAAGTCCTACGAGCAGTACTTC
NA NA TRBJ2-7 TRBV9 CASSVGPSPSYEQYF TGTGCCAGCAGCGTAGGGCCTTCTCCCTCCTACGAGCAGTACTTC
NA NA TRBJ2-3 TRBV19 CAIGGDTQYF TGTGCCATAGGAGGAGATACGCAGTATTTT
NA NA TRBJ1-1 TRBV6-5 CASSYSSRGDTEAFF TGTGCCAGCAGTTACTCGAGCAGGGGAGACACTGAAGCTTTCTTT
NA NA TRBJ2-5 TRBV30 CAWSVGRKETQYF TGTGCCTGGAGTGTGGGCAGAAAAGAGACCCAGTACTTC
NA NA TRBJ1-6 TRBV30 CAWSVRRGGDSPLHF TGTGCCTGGAGTGTACGTCGGGGGGGAGATTCACCCCTCCACTTT